These 19 T cell receptor beta chains came from one sample sequenced in a study of blood T cell repertoires in COVID-19. Generated by immunoSEQ multiplex PCR, the TCRdb table keeps only in-frame clones and is missing some. The table shows 350,000 to 400,000 clones, with around 90% occurring only once. The specimen was peripheral blood. The receptors here all came from a man aged 18-30 years with active or convalescent COVID-19.

The chain has TRBV27 and TRBJ1-2; a possible D gene is TRBD1 (5 bases). The ends were cut back, 3 bases at V and 5 bases at J, with 10 bases in the middle. This CDR3 contains 13 residues. Germline CDR1 reads MNHEY; CDR2 reads SMNVEV (reference sequence). The CDR3 coding sequence is TGTGCCAGCAGTTTGACAGTATCTTATGGCTACACCTTC. Its protein product is CASSLTVSYGYTF.

The chain joins TRBV7-9 to TRBJ1-2; D uncertain. Germline CDR1 SEHNR, CDR2 FQNEAQ (reference sequence). This CDR3 is built from 13 residues. The V end was cut by 5 bases, the J end by 4 bases, with 11 bases between. CDR3 protein: CASSHESVYGYTF. The CDR3 DNA follows: TGTGCCAGCAGCCACGAGAGCGTCTATGGCTACACCTTC.

V gene TRBV4-1 combines with J gene TRBJ1-6; weak D call: TRBD1 (5 bases). Deletions cut 0 bases from V and 9 bases from J, with 18 bases between. Germline V gene sequence: CDR1 MGHRA, CDR2 YSYEKL. The CDR3 contains 17 residues. In DNA, the CDR3 is TGCGCCAGCAGCCAAGATTTCGGAGGGGCAGATCCTTCACCCCTCCACTTT. This sequence encodes CASSQDFGGADPSPLHF.

CDR3 residues: CASRRLGDPSATNEKLFF. The CDR3 DNA reads as TGTGCCAGCCGACGCCTAGGGGATCCCTCGGCAACTAATGAAAAACTGTTTTTT. The chain is built from TRBV2 and TRBJ1-4; tentatively, D is TRBD1 (5 bases). V was cut by 8 bases and J by 0 bases, with 22 bases left in between. Germline CDR1 is SNHLY and CDR2 is FYNNEI. The CDR3 is 18 residues long.

V is TRBV11-2 and J is TRBJ2-5, with 8 positions matching TRBD1. The CDR3 loop spans 13 amino acids. After removal of 5 bases from V and 5 bases from J, the junction contained 4 bases not matched to a gene. Germline-derived CDR1 and CDR2 are SGHAT and FQNNGV. CDR3 in amino acids: CASSRYRGETQYF. CDR3 in DNA: TGTGCCAGCAGCCGATACAGGGGGGAGACCCAGTACTTC.

This sequence joins TRBV27 and TRBJ1-6; D is undetermined. Germline V gene lookup returns CDR1 MNHEY and CDR2 SMNVEV (reference sequence). V lost 5 bases to trimming and J lost 0 bases, with 11 bases between them. This CDR3 has 16 residues. CDR3 protein: CASSMAFFSYNSPLHF. DNA of the CDR3: TGTGCCAGCAGTATGGCTTTTTTCTCCTATAATTCACCCCTCCACTTT.

The chain has TRBV5-4 and TRBJ2-1; 10 bases map to TRBD2. There are 15 residues in the CDR3. In germline, CDR1 is SGHNT, CDR2 YYREEE (reference sequence). The trim removed 5 bases at V and 2 bases at J, leaving 4 bases unmatched. CDR3 residues: CASRKAGGPYNEQFF. DNA for the CDR3: TGTGCCAGCAGGAAAGCGGGAGGGCCCTACAATGAGCAGTTCTTC.

The V gene is TRBV15, the J gene TRBJ1-5; 7 bases fit TRBD1. CDR3 length: 15 amino acids. Germline CDR1 LNHNV, CDR2 YYDKDF (reference sequence). J lost 5 bases, V lost 0 bases, and 4 bases had no gene match. CDR3 region: CATSRDGQGDQPQHF. CDR3 bases: TGTGCCACCAGCAGAGACGGCCAGGGGGATCAGCCCCAGCATTTT. Variable domain in full (rest from reference TRBV15 and TRBJ1-5): DAMVIQNPRYQVTQFGKPVTLSCSQTLNHNVMYWYQQKSSQAPKLLFHYYDKDFNNEADTPDNFQSRRPNTSFCFLDIRSPGLGDTAMYLCATSRDGQGDQPQHFGDGTRLSIL.

This sequence joins TRBV4-3 and TRBJ2-3; TRBD2 aligns across 13 bases. Germline lookup yields CDR1 LGHNA and CDR2 YSLEER. V lost 1 base, J lost 4 bases, and 11 bases stayed unmatched. The CDR3 spans 19 residues. The DNA of the CDR3 is TGCGCCAGCAGCCAAGCGGTCGGGACTAGCGGGATGAGGGCAGATACGCAGTATTTT. It translates to CASSQAVGTSGMRADTQYF.

V and J are TRBV5-4 and TRBJ1-1, with D tentatively TRBD1 (6 bases). Germline CDR1 is SGHNT and CDR2 is YYREEE (reference sequence). There are 15 residues in the CDR3. V was pared by 4 bases and J by 7 bases, with 20 bases between. CDR3 residues: CASSVATGPPDEAFF. DNA for the CDR3: TGTGCCAGCAGCGTAGCCACAGGGCCGCCCGATGAAGCTTTCTTT.

V and J are TRBV7-2 and TRBJ2-1, with 9 positions matching TRBD1. This CDR3 region has 15 residues. CDR1 is SGHTA and CDR2 is FQGNSA in the germline V gene. J was trimmed by 3 bases and V by 3 bases; bases with no gene match: 3. The CDR3 region has the DNA TGTGCCAGCAGCTTGAGACAGGGGGGCTACAATGAGCAGTTCTTC. Translated, it gives CASSLRQGGYNEQFF.

The chain combines TRBV28 with TRBJ2-3, with TRBD1 matching 8 bases. Germline V CDR1 and CDR2: MDHEN, SYDVKM. V lost 6 bases, J lost 0 bases, and 8 bases stayed unmatched. The CDR3 consists of 16 residues. CDR3 DNA sequence: TGTGCCAGCAGCCTATTCCAGGGGGCGAGCACAGATACGCAGTATTTT. It translates to CASSLFQGASTDTQYF.

V is TRBV27 and J is TRBJ1-4; 7 bases fit TRBD1. The germline gives CDR1 MNHEY, CDR2 SMNVEV (reference sequence). Losses at the gene ends were 2 bases for V and 9 bases for J; bases not matched to a gene: 6. CDR3 length: 14 residues. The chain's CDR3 is CASSLQGVGKKLFF. In nucleotides, the CDR3 is TGTGCCAGCAGTTTACAGGGGGTTGGAAAAAAACTGTTTTTT.

The chain has TRBV24-1 and TRBJ1-3; D remains ambiguous. This CDR3 region has 16 residues. V was trimmed by 2 bases and J by 4 bases, leaving 14 bases between them. Germline lookup yields CDR1 KGHDR and CDR2 SFDVKD. Here the CDR3 reads CATSDSRLGSGNTIYF. CDR3 bases: TGTGCCACCAGTGATTCCAGGTTGGGTTCCGGAAACACCATATATTTT.

This clone turned up a few times. The rearrangement joins TRBV18 to TRBJ1-5; D gene unclear. CDR1 is KGHSH, CDR2 LQKENI, per germline. V lost 3 bases to trimming and J lost 3 bases, with 3 bases between them. The CDR3 is made up of 12 amino acids. CDR3 nucleotide sequence: TGTGCCAGCTCACCCTTCAATCAGCCCCAGCATTTT. The encoded protein is CASSPFNQPQHF.

This chain links TRBV14 with TRBJ2-1; no firm D call. From germline, CDR1 is SGHDN and CDR2 FVKESK. The CDR3 contains 14 residues. V gave up 4 bases and J gave up 12 bases, with 19 bases separating them. The CDR3 here is CASSPHLRLPGQFF. CDR3 in DNA: TGTGCCAGCAGCCCCCACTTGCGCCTCCCAGGGCAGTTCTTC.

The chain carries TRBV2 and TRBJ2-2; 8 nucleotides agree with TRBD1. The V gene's germline CDR1 is SNHLY and CDR2 FYNNEI. The CDR3 totals 15 residues. V shed 6 bases and J 6 bases; nucleotides not matched to a gene: 9. The CDR3 bases are TGTGCCAGCAGCGGGGGACAGGTGTGGTCCGGGGAGCTGTTTTTT. As protein: CASSGGQVWSGELFF.

V is TRBV25-1 and J is TRBJ2-5; 10 nucleotides line up with TRBD1. Losses at the gene ends were 3 bases for V and 5 bases for J; bases not matched to a gene: 6. The CDR3 spans 15 residues. CDR1 and CDR2 from the germline V gene are MGHDK and SYGVNS. CDR3 loop: CASSERQGARETQYF. The DNA of the CDR3 is TGTGCCAGCAGTGAGCGACAGGGGGCAAGGGAGACCCAGTACTTC. Drawing the rest from reference TRBV25-1 and TRBJ2-5, the complete variable domain is EADIYQTPRYLVIGTGKKITLECSQTMGHDKMYWYQQDPGMELHLIHYSYGVNSTEKGDLSSESTVSRIRTEHFPLTLESARPSHTSQYLCASSERQGARETQYFGPGTRLLVL.

CDR3 DNA: TGTGCCAGTAGTATAGAAGCGGCTAGCGGATCAGATACGCAGTATTTT. Its protein is CASSIEAASGSDTQYF. The chain has TRBV19 and TRBJ2-3, with 7 bases matching TRBD2. V shed 0 bases, J shed 4 bases, and the junction held 7 bases outside the gene matches. Germline V lookup: CDR1 LNHDA, CDR2 SQIVND (reference sequence). The length of the CDR3 is 16 residues.